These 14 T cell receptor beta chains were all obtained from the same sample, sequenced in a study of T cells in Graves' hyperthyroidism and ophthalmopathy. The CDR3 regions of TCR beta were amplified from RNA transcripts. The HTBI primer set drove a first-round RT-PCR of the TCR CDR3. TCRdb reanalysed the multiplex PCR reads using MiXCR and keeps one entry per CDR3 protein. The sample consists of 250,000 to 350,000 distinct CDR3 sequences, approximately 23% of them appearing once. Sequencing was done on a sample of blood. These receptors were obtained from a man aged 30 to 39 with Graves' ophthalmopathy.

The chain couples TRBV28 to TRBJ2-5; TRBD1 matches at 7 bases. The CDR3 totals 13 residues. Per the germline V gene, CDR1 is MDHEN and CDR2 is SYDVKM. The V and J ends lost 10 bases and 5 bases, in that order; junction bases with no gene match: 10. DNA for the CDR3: TGTGCCACCACGACAGGGATCGTGGAGACCCAGTACTTC. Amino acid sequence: CATTTGIVETQYF.

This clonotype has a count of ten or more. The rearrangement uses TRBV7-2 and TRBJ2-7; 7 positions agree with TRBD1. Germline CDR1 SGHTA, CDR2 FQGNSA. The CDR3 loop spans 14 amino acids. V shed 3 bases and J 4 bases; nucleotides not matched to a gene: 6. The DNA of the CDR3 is TGTGCCAGCAGCTTTTCGACAGGGTCATACGAGCAGTACTTC. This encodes CASSFSTGSYEQYF.

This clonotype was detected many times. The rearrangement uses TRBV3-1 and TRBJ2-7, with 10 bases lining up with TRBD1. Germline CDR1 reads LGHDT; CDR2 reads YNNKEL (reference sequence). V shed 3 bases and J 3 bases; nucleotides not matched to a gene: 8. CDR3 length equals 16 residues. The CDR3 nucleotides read TGTGCCAGCAGCCATCCCGGGACAGGGGAAATCTACGAGCAGTACTTC. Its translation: CASSHPGTGEIYEQYF.

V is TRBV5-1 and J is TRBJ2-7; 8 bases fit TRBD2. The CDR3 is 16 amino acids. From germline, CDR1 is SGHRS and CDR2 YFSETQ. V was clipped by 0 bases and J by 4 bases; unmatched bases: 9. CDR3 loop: CASSLARSLAEYEQYF. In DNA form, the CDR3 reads TGCGCCAGCAGCTTGGCTCGATCACTAGCGGAGTACGAGCAGTACTTC.

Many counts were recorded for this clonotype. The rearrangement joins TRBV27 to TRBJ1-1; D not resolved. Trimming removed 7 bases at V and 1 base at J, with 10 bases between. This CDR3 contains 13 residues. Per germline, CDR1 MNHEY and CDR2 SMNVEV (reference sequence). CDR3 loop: CASKDTANTEAFF. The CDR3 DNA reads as TGTGCCAGCAAAGACACGGCGAACACTGAAGCTTTCTTT.

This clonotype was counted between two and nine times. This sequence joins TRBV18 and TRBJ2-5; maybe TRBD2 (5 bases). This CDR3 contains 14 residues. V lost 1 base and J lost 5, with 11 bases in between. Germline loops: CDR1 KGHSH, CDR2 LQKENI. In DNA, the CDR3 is TGTGCCAGCTCACCACAGGGAAGAGGGGAGACCCAGTACTTC. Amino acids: CASSPQGRGETQYF.

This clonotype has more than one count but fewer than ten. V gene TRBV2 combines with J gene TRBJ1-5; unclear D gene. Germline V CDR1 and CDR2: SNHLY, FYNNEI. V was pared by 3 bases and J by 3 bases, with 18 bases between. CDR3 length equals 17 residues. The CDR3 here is CASSDRTSDADNQPQHF. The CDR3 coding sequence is TGTGCCAGCAGTGATCGGACCTCGGACGCAGACAATCAGCCCCAGCATTTT.

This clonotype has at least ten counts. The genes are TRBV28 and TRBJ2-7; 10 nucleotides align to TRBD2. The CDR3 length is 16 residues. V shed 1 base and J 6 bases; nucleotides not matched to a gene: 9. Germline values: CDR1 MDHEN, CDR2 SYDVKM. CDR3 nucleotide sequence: TGTGCCAGCAGTTTATACCTCGCTAGCGGGAGAAGCGAGCAGTACTTC. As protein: CASSLYLASGRSEQYF.

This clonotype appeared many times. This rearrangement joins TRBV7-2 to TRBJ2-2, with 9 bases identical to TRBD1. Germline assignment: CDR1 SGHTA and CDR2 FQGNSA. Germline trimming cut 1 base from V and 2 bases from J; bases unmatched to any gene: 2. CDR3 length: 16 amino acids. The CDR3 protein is CASSLGGQGNTGELFF. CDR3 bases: TGTGCCAGCAGCTTAGGGGGACAGGGCAACACCGGGGAGCTGTTTTTT. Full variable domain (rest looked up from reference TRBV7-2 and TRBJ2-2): GAGVSQSPSNKVTEKGKDVELRCDPISGHTALYWYRQSLGQGLEFLIYFQGNSAPDKSGLPSDRFSAERTGGSVSTLTIQRTQQEDSAVYLCASSLGGQGNTGELFFGEGSRLTVL.

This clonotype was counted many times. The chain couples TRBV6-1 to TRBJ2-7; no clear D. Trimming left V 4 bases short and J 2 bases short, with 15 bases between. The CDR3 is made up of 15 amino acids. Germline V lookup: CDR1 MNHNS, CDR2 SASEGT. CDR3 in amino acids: CASSAAPFLTYEQYF. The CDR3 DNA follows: TGTGCCAGCAGTGCTGCTCCATTCTTGACCTACGAGCAGTACTTC.

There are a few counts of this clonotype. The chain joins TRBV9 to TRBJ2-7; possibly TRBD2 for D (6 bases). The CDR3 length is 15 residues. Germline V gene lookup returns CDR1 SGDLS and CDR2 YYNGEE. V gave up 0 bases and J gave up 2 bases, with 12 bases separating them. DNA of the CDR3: TGTGCCAGCAGCGTAGGAATCGCGGGGCCCTACGAGCAGTACTTC. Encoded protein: CASSVGIAGPYEQYF.

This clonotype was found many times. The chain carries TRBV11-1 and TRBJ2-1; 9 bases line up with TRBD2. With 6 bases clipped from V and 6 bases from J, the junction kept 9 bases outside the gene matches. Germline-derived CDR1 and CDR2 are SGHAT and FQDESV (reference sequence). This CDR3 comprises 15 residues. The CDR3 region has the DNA TGTGCCAGCAGTCGCAGCGGGAGGACGGGCAATGAGCAGTTCTTC. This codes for CASSRSGRTGNEQFF.

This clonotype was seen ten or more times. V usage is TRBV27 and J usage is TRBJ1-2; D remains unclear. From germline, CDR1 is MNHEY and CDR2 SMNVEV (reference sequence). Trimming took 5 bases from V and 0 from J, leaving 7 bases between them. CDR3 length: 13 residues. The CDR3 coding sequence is TGTGCCAGCAGTCTTACCTCTAACTATGGCTACACCTTC. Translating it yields CASSLTSNYGYTF.

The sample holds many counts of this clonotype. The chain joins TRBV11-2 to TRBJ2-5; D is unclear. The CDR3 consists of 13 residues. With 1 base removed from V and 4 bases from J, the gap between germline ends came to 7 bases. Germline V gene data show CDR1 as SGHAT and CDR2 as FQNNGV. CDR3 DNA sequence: TGTGCCAGCAGCTTAGGAATTGCAGAGACCCAGTACTTC. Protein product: CASSLGIAETQYF. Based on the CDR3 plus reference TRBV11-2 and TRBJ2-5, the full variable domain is EAGVAQSPRYKIIEKRQSVAFWCNPISGHATLYWYQQILGQGPKLLIQFQNNGVVDDSQLPKDRFSAERLKGVDSTLKIQPAKLEDSAVYLCASSLGIAETQYFGPGTRLLVL.